This TCR beta chain was observed in a study of T cells after yellow fever vaccination. In TCRdb, the 5' RACE reads were re-called with MiXCR into one record per CDR3 protein. The repertoire holds nearly 70,000 distinct CDR3 sequences, with approximately 7% as singletons. The trim removed 6 bases at V and 6 bases at J, leaving 3 bases unmatched. The CDR3 is 15 residues long. In germline, CDR1 is LGHNA, CDR2 YNFKEQ. This clonotype was counted ten times or more. This sequence was found in a man between 18 and 29 years old who received the YFV17D yellow fever vaccine. The chain uses TRBV4-2 and TRBJ2-3, with TRBD2 identical over 16 bases. The specimen comprised CD8+ T cells sorted from PBMCs, sampled more than 35 days after the first yellow fever vaccination. The CDR3 DNA sequence: TGTGCCAGCAGGGGACTAGCGGGGGGGGCGGATACGCAGTATTTT. Its protein product is CASRGLAGGADTQYF.